The 9 T cell receptor beta chains given below trace back to one sample, sequenced in a study of blood T cell repertoires in COVID-19. Measured with immunoSEQ multiplex PCR; TCRdb has only the in-frame clones, and not every one. The sample includes some 240,000 clones, about 84% of them seen just once. The sequenced sample consisted of peripheral blood. The source is a human donor in a cohort sampled during active COVID-19.

This clone was counted once. The chain has TRBV28 and TRBJ2-3; 12 nucleotides align to TRBD2. V lost 7 bases and J lost 3; bases outside the gene matches: 2. Germline-derived CDR1 and CDR2 are MDHEN and SYDVKM. The CDR3 has 14 residues. As DNA, the CDR3 is TGTGCCAGCACCGGACTAGCGGGGACAGATACGCAGTATTTT. It yields the protein CASTGLAGTDTQYF.

The J gene is TRBJ1-5, the V gene TRBV6-5; D is undetermined. V lost 5 bases and J 1 base, leaving 9 bases between the germline ends. This CDR3 is built from 14 residues. CDR1 and CDR2 (germline): MNHEY, SVGAGI. The CDR3 nucleotides are TGTGCCAGCAGTCGGAGGGAAAGCAATCAGCCCCAGCATTTT. It specifies CASSRRESNQPQHF.

The chain combines TRBV5-1 with TRBJ2-7, with TRBD1 matching over 9 bases. In germline, CDR1 is SGHRS, CDR2 YFSETQ. Trimming at V came to 0 bases and at J to 5 bases, leaving 0 bases not matched to a gene. The CDR3 extends over 13 amino acids. The CDR3 spells CASSLGDRDEQYF. CDR3 in DNA: TGCGCCAGCAGCTTGGGGGACAGGGACGAGCAGTACTTC.

The rearrangement uses TRBV18 and TRBJ2-1; 10 nucleotides match TRBD2. CDR1 and CDR2 (germline): KGHSH, LQKENI. V gave up 2 bases and J gave up 9 bases; unmatched junction bases: 7. This CDR3 contains 15 residues. The CDR3 DNA reads as TGTGCCAGCTCACCAAGGACTAGCGGAAACGGTGAGCAGTTCTTC. It codes for CASSPRTSGNGEQFF.

V is TRBV10-3 and J is TRBJ1-3, with D unclear. The CDR3 runs 11 residues. Trimming shortened V by 10 bases and J by 0 bases, and 4 bases separated the two germline ends. Germline-derived CDR1 and CDR2 are ENHRY and SYGVKD. The CDR3 DNA sequence: TGTGCCACCTACTCTGGAAACACCATATATTTT. Translating it yields CATYSGNTIYF.

This chain uses TRBV2 with TRBJ2-3, with a possible D match to TRBD2 (7 bases). V dropped 2 bases and J dropped 2 bases, with 17 bases sitting between them. The CDR3 totals 17 residues. The V gene's germline CDR1 is SNHLY and CDR2 FYNNEI. The CDR3, as DNA: TGTGCCAGCAGTGAATCTTTGGCGGGGGCCTTCACAGATACGCAGTATTTT. Residues: CASSESLAGAFTDTQYF.

This clone was picked up a small number of times. This sequence joins TRBV6-2 or TRBV6-3 and TRBJ1-1; 9 bases map to TRBD1. V trimming: 0 bases; J trimming: 3 bases; junction bases outside the gene matches: 11. Germline assignment: CDR1 MNHEY and CDR2 SVGEGT. The CDR3 sequence is 18 residues long. The CDR3 here is CASSYSTRGQGGHTEAFF. Written as DNA, the CDR3 is TGTGCCAGCAGTTACTCGACAAGGGGACAGGGAGGACACACTGAAGCTTTCTTT.

The CDR3 spells CASSIWVGSEAFF. The CDR3 coding sequence is TGTGCCAGTAGTATCTGGGTCGGGAGTGAAGCTTTCTTT. V and J are TRBV19 and TRBJ1-1; D unresolved. V was shortened by 3 bases and J by 7 bases, with 12 bases between the two germline ends. CDR3 length equals 13 residues. Per germline, CDR1 LNHDA and CDR2 SQIVND (reference sequence).

This clone was detected only a few times. This sequence joins TRBV5-6 and TRBJ1-1; D may be TRBD1 (5 bases). Trimming left V 0 bases short and J 0 bases short, with 12 bases between. The CDR3 contains 16 residues. CDR1 is SGHDT and CDR2 is YYEEEE in the germline V gene. The CDR3 protein is CASSLGPGGVNTEAFF. CDR3 coding DNA: TGTGCCAGCAGCTTGGGCCCGGGGGGAGTGAACACTGAAGCTTTCTTT.